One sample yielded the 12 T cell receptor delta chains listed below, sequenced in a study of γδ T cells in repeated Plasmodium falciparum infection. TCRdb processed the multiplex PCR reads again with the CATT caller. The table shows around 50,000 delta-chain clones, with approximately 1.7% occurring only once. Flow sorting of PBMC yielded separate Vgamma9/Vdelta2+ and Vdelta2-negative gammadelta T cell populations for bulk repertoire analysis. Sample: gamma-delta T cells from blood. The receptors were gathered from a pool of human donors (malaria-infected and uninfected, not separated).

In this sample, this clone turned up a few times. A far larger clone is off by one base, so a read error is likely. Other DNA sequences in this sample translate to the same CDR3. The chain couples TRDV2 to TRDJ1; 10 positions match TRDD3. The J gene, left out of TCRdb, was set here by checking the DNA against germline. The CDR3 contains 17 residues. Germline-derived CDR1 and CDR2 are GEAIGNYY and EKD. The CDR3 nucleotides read TGCGCCTGTCCCCGAGGGGGGATACGGGGGGAGGCCGATAAACTCATCTTT. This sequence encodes CACPRGGIRGEADKLIF.

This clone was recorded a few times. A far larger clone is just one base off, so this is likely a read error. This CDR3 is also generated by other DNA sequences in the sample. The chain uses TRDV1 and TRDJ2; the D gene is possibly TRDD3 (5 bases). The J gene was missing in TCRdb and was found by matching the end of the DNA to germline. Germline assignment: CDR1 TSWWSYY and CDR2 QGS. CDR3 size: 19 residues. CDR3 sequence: CALGEVAIATGVGAAQLFF. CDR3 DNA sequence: TGCGCTCTTGGGGAAGTGGCTATCGCGACTGGCGTTGGGGCAGCACAACTCTTCTTT.

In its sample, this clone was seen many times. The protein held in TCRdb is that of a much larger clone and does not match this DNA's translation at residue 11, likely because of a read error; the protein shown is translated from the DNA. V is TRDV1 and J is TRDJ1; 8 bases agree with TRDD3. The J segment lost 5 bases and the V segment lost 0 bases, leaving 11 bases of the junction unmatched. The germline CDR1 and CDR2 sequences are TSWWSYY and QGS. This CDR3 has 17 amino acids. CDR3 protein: CALGELSGGHSGDKLIF. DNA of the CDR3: TGTGCTCTTGGGGAACTTTCTGGGGGACATAGCGGGGATAAACTCATCTTT.

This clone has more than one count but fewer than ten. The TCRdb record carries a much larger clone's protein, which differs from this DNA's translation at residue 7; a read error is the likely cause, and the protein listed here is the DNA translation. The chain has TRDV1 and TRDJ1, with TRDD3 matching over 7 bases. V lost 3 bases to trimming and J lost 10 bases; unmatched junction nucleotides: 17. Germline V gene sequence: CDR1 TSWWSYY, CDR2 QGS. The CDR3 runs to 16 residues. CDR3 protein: CALGDPHPGGPVGLIF. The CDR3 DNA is TGTGCTCTTGGGGACCCACACCCTGGGGGCCCAGTTGGACTCATCTTT.

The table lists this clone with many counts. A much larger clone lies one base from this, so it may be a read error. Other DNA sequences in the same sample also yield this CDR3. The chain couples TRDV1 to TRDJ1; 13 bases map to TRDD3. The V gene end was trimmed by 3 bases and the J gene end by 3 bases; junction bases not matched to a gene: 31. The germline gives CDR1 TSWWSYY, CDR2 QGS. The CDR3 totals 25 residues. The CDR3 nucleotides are TGTGCTCTTGGGGACTCGGCCTTCCTTACTCAGTACTGGGGGATACGGTTGAGAGGGGCCGATAAACTCATCTTT. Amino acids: CALGDSAFLTQYWGIRLRGADKLIF.

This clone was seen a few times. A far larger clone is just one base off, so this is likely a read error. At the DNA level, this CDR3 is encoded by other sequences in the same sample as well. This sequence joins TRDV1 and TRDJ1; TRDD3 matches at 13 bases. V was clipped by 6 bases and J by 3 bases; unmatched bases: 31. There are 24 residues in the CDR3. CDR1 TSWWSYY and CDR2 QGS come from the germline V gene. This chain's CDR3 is CALGARLPTNKLGDTEVRSDKLIF. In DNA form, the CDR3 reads TGTGCTCTTGGAGCCCGCCTTCCTACCAATAAACTGGGGGATACGGAGGTCAGATCCGATAAACTCATCTTT.

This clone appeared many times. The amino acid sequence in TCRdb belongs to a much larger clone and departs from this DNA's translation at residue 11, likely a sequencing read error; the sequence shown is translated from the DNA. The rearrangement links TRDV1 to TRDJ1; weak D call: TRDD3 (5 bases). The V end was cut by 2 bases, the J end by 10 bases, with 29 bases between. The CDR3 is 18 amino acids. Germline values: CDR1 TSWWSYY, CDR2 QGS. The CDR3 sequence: CALGEECEHGPPPGRLIF. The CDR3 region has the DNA TGTGCTCTTGGGGAAGAATGTGAGCATGGCCCTCCGCCTGGGCGACTCATCTTT.

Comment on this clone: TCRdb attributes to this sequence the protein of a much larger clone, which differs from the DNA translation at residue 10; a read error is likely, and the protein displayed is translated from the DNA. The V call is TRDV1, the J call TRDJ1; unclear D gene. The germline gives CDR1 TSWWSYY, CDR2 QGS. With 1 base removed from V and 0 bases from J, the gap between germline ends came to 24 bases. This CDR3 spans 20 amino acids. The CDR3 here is CALGEQVGWESYSYTDKLIF. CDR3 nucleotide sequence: TGTGCTCTTGGGGAACAAGTCGGTTGGGAGTCATACTCATACACCGATAAACTCATCTTT.

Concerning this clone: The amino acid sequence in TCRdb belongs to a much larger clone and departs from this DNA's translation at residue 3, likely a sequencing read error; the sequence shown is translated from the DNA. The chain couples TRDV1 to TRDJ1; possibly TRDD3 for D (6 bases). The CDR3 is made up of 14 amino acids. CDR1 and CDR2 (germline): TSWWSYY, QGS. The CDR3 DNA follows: TGTGCTCCTGGGGAATGGTTTGGCGCCGATAAACTCATCTTT. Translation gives CAPGEWFGADKLIF.

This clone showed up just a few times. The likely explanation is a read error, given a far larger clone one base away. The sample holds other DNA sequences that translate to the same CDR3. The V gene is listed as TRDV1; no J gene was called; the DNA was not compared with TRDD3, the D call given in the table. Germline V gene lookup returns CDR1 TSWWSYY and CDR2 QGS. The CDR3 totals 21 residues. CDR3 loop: CALGVQPSHTLWGIRVDKLTF. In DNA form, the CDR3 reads TGTGCTCTTGGGGTACAGCCTTCCCACACCTTATGGGGGATAAGAGTAGATAAACTCACCTTT.

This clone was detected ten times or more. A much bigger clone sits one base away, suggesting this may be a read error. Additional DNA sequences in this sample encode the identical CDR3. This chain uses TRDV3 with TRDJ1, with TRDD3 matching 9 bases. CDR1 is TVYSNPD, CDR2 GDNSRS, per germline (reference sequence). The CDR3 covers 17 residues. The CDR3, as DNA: TGTGCCTCTACGCCCTGGGGGATCCCCAAGTACACCGACAAACTCATCTTT. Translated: CASTPWGIPKYTDKLIF.

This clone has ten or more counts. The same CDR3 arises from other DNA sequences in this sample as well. For the CDR3, the DNA is TGTGCTCTTGGGGGATCTTTCTGGGGGAGATCCGATAAACTCATCTTT. This encodes CALGGSFWGRSDKLIF. The rearrangement uses TRDV1 and TRDJ1; 8 bases match TRDD3. With V trimmed by 4 bases and J by 3 bases, 10 bases remained unmatched. Germline loops: CDR1 TSWWSYY, CDR2 QGS. The length of the CDR3 is 16 residues.